This T cell receptor beta chain is from a study of shared clonotypes between healthy human individuals. Study background: CD4 naive and memory got three plates each, CD8 naive two, CD8 memory one.

Donors comprised healthy HIV-negative adults lacking recent acute infections or vaccinations. Germline V lookup: CDR1 MDHEN, CDR2 SYDVKM. This CDR3 has 11 residues. The V end was cut by 3 bases, the J end by 4 bases, with 3 bases between. With regard to this clone: The target antigen is unknown. This sample includes further DNA sequences coding for the same CDR3.

Deep-level running was used for the assay. Some clones are missing from TCRdb's copy, which holds only in-frame ones; the method was immunoSEQ multiplex PCR. The sample carries 2 million to 2.5 million clones, 90% to 97% recorded once. General study findings and limits: The rarefaction results pointed to incomplete sorted-subset sequencing despite large depth.

The TCR was taken from a man between 18 and 35 years old in good health. The sequenced sample consisted of naive CD4+ T cells sorted from blood. Subset described: CD45RA+ positively selected. This chain uses TRBV28 with TRBJ1-1; D gene uncertain. The CDR3 here is CASSLRTEAFF. CDR3 bases: TGTGCCAGCAGTTTGCGCACTGAAGCTTTCTTT.